The clone carrying this T cell receptor beta chain was seen just once. What it binds is not known. CD45RA+ naive and CD45RA-negative memory subsets were separated from CD4+ cells. CDR1 is MRHNA, CDR2 SNTAGT, per germline. The CDR3 consists of 16 residues. The ends were cut back, 2 bases at V and 0 bases at J, with 14 bases in the middle. Generated by immunoSEQ multiplex PCR, the TCRdb table keeps only in-frame clones and is missing some. The data contain roughly 2 million clones, around 95% of them singletons. The data were taken from a study of shared clonotypes between healthy human individuals. In the study overall: A donor's plate count was three for CD4 naive and three for CD4 memory; CD8 naive had two and CD8 memory one. Study results and caveats: Among non-shared clonotypes, generation probabilities were lower than among those shared by all four donors. Donor clonotype sharing was expected to depend on sequencing depth.

Specimen: naive CD4+ T cells sorted from blood. Subset specified: CD45RA+ positively selected. The sequence derives from a man aged 18 to 30 in good health. This chain connects TRBV6-4 to TRBJ2-7; D not certain. CDR3 nucleotides: TGTGCCAGCAGTGACCTCCTGTGCGCAAGCTCCTACGAGCAGTACTTC. This sequence encodes CASSDLLCASSYEQYF.